The 10 T cell receptor beta chains given below trace back to one sample, sequenced in a study of PD-1 blockade in classical Hodgkin lymphoma. Data came from immunoSEQ multiplex PCR; TCRdb stores just in-frame clones and leaves some out. In the table there are 20,000 to 30,000 clones, under 95% of which are singletons. The time point was: newly diagnosed, previously untreated cHL patient sample. Magnetic negative selection purified CD4+ T cells from thawed PBMCs. Sequenced: CD4+ T cells from blood. The receptor source for this set is a human donor with classical Hodgkin lymphoma.

The chain joins TRBV19 to TRBJ1-6; D not resolved. Trimming took off 1 base at V and 6 bases at J, with 4 bases between the two ends. The CDR3 consists of 13 residues. The germline V gene has CDR1 LNHDA and CDR2 SQIVND (reference sequence). Written as DNA, the CDR3 is TGTGCCAGTAGTATAGTCCCTAATTCACCCCTCCACTTT. It codes for CASSIVPNSPLHF.

V gene TRBV13 combines with J gene TRBJ2-5; a possible D gene is TRBD2 (6 bases). The CDR3 is 14 residues long. Germline V lookup: CDR1 PRHDT, CDR2 FYEKMQ (reference sequence). V was pared by 3 bases and J by 0 bases, with 8 bases between. The DNA of the CDR3 is TGTGCCAGCAGCTTCCGGGACTACCAAGAGACCCAGTACTTC. Translated: CASSFRDYQETQYF.

The CDR3 DNA is TGTGCAGCGGCGGTGGGAAGACAGGCAACTCGTGGCTACACCTTC. Protein sequence: CAAAVGRQATRGYTF. The gene calls are TRBV6-5 and TRBJ1-2; tentative D call: TRBD1 (6 bases). The CDR3 is 15 amino acids. The V gene's germline CDR1 is MNHEY and CDR2 SVGAGI.

This clone was seen once. V usage is TRBV9 and J usage is TRBJ1-1; 8 bases agree with TRBD1. The CDR3 spans 14 residues. Germline loops: CDR1 SGDLS, CDR2 YYNGEE. Trimming took 4 bases from V and 4 from J; bases not matched to a gene: 6. The CDR3 DNA reads as TGTGCCAGCAGCCCAACAGGGGGGCTCACTGAAGCTTTCTTT. Translation: CASSPTGGLTEAFF.

This chain uses TRBV5-1 with TRBJ2-2; TRBD2 is a possible D gene (6 bases). The CDR3 has 15 amino acids. The V gene lost 7 bases and the J gene lost 6 bases, with 19 bases spanning the gap. Looked up from germline, CDR1 is SGHRS and CDR2 is YFSETQ. CDR3 protein: CASRRDSSFPGELFF. CDR3 coding DNA: TGCGCCAGCCGTCGGGACTCCTCTTTTCCCGGGGAGCTGTTTTTT. Together with reference TRBV5-1 and TRBJ2-2, the CDR3 gives the full variable domain: KAGVTQTPRYLIKTRGQQVTLSCSPISGHRSVSWYQQTPGQGLQFLFEYFSETQRNKGNFPGRFSGRQFSNSRSEMNVSTLELGDSALYLCASRRDSSFPGELFFGEGSRLTVL.

The chain links TRBV18 to TRBJ2-5, with D unclear. V was shortened by 4 bases and J by 2 bases, with 8 bases between the two germline ends. The CDR3 spans 13 residues. CDR1 is KGHSH and CDR2 is LQKENI in the germline V gene. CDR3 sequence: CASSLGLQETQYF. The CDR3 bases are TGTGCCAGCTCACTAGGGCTTCAAGAGACCCAGTACTTC.

The chain has TRBV7-9 and TRBJ1-3, with TRBD1 matching over 7 bases. This CDR3 comprises 15 residues. The germline CDR1 and CDR2 sequences are SEHNR and FQNEAQ (reference sequence). V lost 1 base and J lost 2; bases outside the gene matches: 2. CDR3 sequence reads: CASSLGTGAGNTIYF. The CDR3 nucleotides read TGTGCCAGCAGCTTAGGGACAGGCGCTGGAAACACCATATATTTT.

The chain employs TRBV7-2 and TRBJ2-1; D not certain. Germline CDR1 is SGHTA and CDR2 is FQGNSA. V was shortened by 5 bases and J by 0 bases, with 11 bases between the two germline ends. The CDR3 is 15 amino acids. The CDR3 DNA is TGTGCCAGCAGCCGACGGCAGAGCTCCTACAATGAGCAGTTCTTC. This translates into CASSRRQSSYNEQFF.

The chain couples TRBV4-3 to TRBJ2-5, with 7 bases aligning to TRBD1. This CDR3 spans 14 amino acids. Germline CDR1 LGHNA, CDR2 YSLEER. Trimming at V came to 2 bases and at J to 1 base, leaving 1 base not matched to a gene. The CDR3, as DNA: TGCGCCAGCAGCCAATGGGACAGCCAAGAGACCCAGTACTTC. Its translation: CASSQWDSQETQYF.

The V gene is TRBV7-8, the J gene TRBJ2-2, with D perhaps matching TRBD2 (7 bases). Trimming took off 5 bases at V and 2 bases at J, with 18 bases between the two ends. Germline CDR1 is SGHVS and CDR2 is FQNEAQ. The CDR3 has 17 residues. The CDR3 spells CASSALGGGGNTGELFF. The CDR3 DNA sequence: TGTGCCAGCAGCGCGTTAGGGGGGGGCGGCAACACCGGGGAGCTGTTTTTT.